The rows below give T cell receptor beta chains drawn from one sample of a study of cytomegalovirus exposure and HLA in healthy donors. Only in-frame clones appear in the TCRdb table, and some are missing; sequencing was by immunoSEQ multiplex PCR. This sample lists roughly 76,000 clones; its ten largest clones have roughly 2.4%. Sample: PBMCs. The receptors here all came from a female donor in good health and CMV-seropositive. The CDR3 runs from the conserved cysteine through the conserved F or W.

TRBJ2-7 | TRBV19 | CASSIEAFGAYEQYF
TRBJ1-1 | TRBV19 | CASSLGQPPTEAFF
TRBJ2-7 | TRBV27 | CASSLAGIQYEQYF
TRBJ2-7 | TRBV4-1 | CASSQVGTSANEQYF
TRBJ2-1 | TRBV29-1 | CSVEAYTDSSSYNEQFF
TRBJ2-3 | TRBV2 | CASKVGSDTQYF
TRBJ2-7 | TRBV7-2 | CASSHRQNYEQYF
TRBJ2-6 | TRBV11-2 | CASSLVQGNLGGANVLTF
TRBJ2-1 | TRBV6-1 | CASSGGLAADNEQFF
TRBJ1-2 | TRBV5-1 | CASSEQGRRGYTF
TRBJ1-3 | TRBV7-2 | CASSRQGLEGNTIYF
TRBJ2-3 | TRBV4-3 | CASSQRPNGEPDTQYF
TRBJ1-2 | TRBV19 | CATLIGGGSGDYGYTF
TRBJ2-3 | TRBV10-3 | CAISETLTSGGRTDTQYF
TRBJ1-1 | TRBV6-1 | CASSVAGENTEAFF
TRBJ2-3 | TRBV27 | CASSFSRGTQYF
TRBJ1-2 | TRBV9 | CASSPQGNYGYTF
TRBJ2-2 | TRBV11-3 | CASSLDSTVTGELFF
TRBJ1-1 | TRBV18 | CASSLRQVSWEGTEAFF
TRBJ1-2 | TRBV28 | CASSSLTGINYGYTF
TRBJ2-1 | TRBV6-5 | CASSYDSSNEQFF
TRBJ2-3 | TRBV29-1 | CSVRGGFTDTQYF
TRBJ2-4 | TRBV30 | CAWSVRGGGALRVANIQYF
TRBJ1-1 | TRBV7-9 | CASSSFGDGNTEAFF
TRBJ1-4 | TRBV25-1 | CASTDRSNEKLFF
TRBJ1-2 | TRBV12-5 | CASALGTANYGYTF
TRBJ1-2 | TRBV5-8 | CASSLGAGANGYTF
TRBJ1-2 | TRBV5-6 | CASSAGVAGYTF